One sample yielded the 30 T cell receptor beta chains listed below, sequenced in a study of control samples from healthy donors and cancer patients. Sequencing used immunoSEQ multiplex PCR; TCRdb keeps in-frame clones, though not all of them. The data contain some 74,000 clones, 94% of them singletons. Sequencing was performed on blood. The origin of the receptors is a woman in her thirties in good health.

As DNA, the CDR3 is TGTGCCAGCAGTGGGAAGGAGATGAACACTGAAGCTTTCTTT. It specifies CASSGKEMNTEAFF. The chain links TRBV6-4 to TRBJ1-1; unclear D gene. Germline V gene data show CDR1 as MRHNA and CDR2 as SNTAGT. V shed 4 bases and J shed 0 bases, with 9 bases lying between them. This CDR3 is built from 14 residues.

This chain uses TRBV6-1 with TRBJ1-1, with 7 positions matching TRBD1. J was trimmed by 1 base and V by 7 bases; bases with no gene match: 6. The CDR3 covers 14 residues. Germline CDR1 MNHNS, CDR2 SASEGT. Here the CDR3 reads CASTIQGQNTEAFF. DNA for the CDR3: TGTGCCAGCACCATACAGGGGCAGAACACTGAAGCTTTCTTT.

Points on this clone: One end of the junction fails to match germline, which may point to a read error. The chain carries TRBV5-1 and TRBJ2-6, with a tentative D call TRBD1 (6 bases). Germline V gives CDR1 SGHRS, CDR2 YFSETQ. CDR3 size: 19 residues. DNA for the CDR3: TGCGCCAGCAGATTGGAAAAAAGCACAGGGTTGGTCGGGGCCAACGTCCTGACTTTC. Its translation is CASRLEKSTGLVGANVLTF. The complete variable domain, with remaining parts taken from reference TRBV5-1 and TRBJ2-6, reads KAGVTQTPRYLIKTRGQQVTLSCSPISGHRSVSWYQQTPGQGLQFLFEYFSETQRNKGNFPGRFSGRQFSNSRSEMNVSTLELGDSALYLCASRLEKSTGLVGANVLTFGAGSRLTVL.

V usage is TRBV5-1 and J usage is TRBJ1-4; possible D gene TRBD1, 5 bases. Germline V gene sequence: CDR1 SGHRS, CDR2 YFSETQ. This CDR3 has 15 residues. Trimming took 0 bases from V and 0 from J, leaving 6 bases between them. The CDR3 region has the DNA TGCGCCAGCAGCTTGGTAGGGGCAACTAATGAAAAACTGTTTTTT. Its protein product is CASSLVGATNEKLFF.

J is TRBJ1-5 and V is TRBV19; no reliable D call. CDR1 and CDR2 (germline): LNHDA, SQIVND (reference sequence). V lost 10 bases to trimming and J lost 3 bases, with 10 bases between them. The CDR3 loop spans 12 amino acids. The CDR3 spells CATREYNQPQHF. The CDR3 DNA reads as TGTGCCACTAGGGAATACAATCAGCCCCAGCATTTT.

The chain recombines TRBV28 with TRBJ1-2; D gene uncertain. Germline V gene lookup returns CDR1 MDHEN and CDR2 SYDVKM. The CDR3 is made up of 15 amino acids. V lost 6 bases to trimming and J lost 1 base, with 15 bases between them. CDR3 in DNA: TGTGCCAGCAGGACCACGGCGTCGGTTAACTATGGCTACACCTTC. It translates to CASRTTASVNYGYTF.

CDR3 bases: TGCGCCAGCAGCCCCACGGGGGACACTGAAGCTTTCTTT. Protein: CASSPTGDTEAFF. This chain connects TRBV5-1 to TRBJ1-1; possibly TRBD1 for D (5 bases). Germline CDR1 is SGHRS and CDR2 is YFSETQ. The CDR3 has 13 residues. Trimming removed 4 bases from V and 3 bases from J, with 10 bases in between.

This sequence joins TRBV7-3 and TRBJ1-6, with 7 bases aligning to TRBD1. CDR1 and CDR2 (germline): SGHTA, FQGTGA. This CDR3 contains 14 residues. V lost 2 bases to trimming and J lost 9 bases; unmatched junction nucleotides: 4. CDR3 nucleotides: TGTGCCAGCAGCTTAGGTCAGGGGGGTTCACCCCTCCACTTT. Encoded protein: CASSLGQGGSPLHF.

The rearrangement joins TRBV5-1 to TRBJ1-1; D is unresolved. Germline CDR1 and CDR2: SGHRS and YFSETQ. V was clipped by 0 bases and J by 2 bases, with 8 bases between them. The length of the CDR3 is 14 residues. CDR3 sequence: CASSLEFLNTEAFF. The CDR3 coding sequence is TGCGCCAGCAGCTTGGAATTTCTAAACACTGAAGCTTTCTTT.

The CDR3 DNA reads as TGTGCCAGTAGTATAGATGAGGGAAGCTATGGCTACACCTTC. It yields the protein CASSIDEGSYGYTF. V gene TRBV19 combines with J gene TRBJ1-2; D unresolved. V was cut by 0 bases and J by 4 bases, with 9 bases left in between. The germline V gene has CDR1 LNHDA and CDR2 SQIVND (reference sequence). This CDR3 region has 14 residues.

This CDR3 reads CASSGRTGNYNEQFF. For the CDR3, the DNA is TGTGCCAGCAGCGGCCGGACAGGGAACTACAATGAGCAGTTCTTC. The chain is built from TRBV3-1 (or the pseudogene TRBV3-2) and TRBJ2-1, with 8 bases matching TRBD1. The J segment lost 3 bases and the V segment lost 5 bases, leaving 6 bases of the junction unmatched. Looked up from germline, CDR1 is LGHDT and CDR2 is YNNKEL (reference sequence). The CDR3 totals 15 residues.

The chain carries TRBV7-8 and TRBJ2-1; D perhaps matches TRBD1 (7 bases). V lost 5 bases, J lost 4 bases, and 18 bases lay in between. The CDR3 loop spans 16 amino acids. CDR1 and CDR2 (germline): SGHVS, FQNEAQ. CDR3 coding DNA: TGTGCCAGCAGCCCCGGTCAGGGGGGTAGTTACAATGAGCAGTTCTTC. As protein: CASSPGQGGSYNEQFF.

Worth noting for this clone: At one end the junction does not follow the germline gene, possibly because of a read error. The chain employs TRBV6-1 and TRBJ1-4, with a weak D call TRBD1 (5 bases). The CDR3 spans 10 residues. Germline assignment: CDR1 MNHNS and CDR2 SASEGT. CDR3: CASSEEGLQF. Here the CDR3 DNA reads TGTGCCAGCAGTGAAGAGGGACTACAATTT.

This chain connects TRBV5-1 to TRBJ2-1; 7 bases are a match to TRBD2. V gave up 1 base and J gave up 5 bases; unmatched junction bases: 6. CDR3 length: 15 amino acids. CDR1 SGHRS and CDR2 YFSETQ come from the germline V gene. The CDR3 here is CASSLSAGYNNEQFF. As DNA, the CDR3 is TGCGCCAGCAGCTTGTCAGCGGGGTACAACAATGAGCAGTTCTTC. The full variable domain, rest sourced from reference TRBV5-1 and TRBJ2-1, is KAGVTQTPRYLIKTRGQQVTLSCSPISGHRSVSWYQQTPGQGLQFLFEYFSETQRNKGNFPGRFSGRQFSNSRSEMNVSTLELGDSALYLCASSLSAGYNNEQFFGPGTRLTVL.

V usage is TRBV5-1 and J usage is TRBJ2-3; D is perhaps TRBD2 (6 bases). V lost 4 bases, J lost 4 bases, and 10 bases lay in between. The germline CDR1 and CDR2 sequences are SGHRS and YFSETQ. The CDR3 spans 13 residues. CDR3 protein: CASSPWGADTQYF. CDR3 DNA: TGCGCCAGCAGCCCGTGGGGGGCAGATACGCAGTATTTT.

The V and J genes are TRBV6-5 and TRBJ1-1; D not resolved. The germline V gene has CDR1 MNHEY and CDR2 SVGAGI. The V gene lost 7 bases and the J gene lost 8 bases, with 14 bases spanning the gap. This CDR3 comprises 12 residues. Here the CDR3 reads CASITYSGEAFF. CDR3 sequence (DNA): TGTGCCAGCATTACTTATTCGGGGGAAGCTTTCTTT.

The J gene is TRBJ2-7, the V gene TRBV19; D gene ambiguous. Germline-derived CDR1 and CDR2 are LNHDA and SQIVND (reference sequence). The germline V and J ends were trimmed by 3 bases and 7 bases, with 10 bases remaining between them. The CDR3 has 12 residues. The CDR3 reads CASSIARGEQYF. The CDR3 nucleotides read TGTGCCAGTAGTATTGCCCGTGGGGAGCAGTACTTC.

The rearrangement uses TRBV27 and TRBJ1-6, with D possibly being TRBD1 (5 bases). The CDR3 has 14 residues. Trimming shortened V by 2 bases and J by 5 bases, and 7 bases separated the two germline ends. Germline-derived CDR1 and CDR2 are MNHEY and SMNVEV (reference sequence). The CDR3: CASSLQGHNSPLHF. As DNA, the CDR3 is TGTGCCAGCAGTTTACAGGGTCATAATTCACCCCTCCACTTT.

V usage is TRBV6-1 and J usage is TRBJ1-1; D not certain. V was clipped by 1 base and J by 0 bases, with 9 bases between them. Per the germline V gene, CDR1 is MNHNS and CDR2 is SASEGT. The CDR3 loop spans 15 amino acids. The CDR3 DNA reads TGTGCCAGCAGTGAAGGTGGACTCCTGAACACTGAAGCTTTCTTT. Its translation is CASSEGGLLNTEAFF.

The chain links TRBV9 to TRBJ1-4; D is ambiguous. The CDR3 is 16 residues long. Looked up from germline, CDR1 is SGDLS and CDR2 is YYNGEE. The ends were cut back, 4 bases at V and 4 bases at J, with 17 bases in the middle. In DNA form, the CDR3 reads TGTGCCAGCAGCATCGGGCGGGAAGTTTATAATGAAAAACTGTTTTTT. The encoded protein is CASSIGREVYNEKLFF.

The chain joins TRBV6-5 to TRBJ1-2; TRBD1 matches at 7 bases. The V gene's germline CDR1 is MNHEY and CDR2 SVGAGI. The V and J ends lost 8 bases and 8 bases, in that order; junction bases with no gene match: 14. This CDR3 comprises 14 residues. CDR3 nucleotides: TGTGCCAGCGGGGGACAGTCAGCCCCCTGGGGCTACACCTTC. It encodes CASGGQSAPWGYTF.

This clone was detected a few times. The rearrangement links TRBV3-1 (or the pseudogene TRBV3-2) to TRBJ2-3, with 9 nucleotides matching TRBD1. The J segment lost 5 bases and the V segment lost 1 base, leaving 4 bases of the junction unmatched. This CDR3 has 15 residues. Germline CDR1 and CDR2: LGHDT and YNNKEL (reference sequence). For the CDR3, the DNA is TGTGCCAGCAGCCAAGGGACAGGGGTGAAAGATACGCAGTATTTT. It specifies CASSQGTGVKDTQYF.

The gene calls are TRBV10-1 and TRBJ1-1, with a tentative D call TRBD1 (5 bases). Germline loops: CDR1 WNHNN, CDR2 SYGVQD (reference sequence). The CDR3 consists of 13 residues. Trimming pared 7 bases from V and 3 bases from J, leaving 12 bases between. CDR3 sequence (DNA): TGCGCCAGCATGCCGCCGGGGGACACTGAAGCTTTCTTT. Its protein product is CASMPPGDTEAFF.

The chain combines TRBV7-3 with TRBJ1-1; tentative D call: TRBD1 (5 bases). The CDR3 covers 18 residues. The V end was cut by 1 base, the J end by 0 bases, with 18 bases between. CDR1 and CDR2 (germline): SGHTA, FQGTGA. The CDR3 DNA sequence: TGTGCCAGCAGCTTAAGAGGGGCGAGGGGTATTATGAACACTGAAGCTTTCTTT. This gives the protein CASSLRGARGIMNTEAFF.

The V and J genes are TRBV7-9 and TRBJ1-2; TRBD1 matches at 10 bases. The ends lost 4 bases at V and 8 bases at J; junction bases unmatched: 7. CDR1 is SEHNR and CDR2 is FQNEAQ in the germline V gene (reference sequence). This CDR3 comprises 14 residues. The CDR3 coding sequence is TGTGCCAGCAGCTGGGGGACAGGGGTCGAAGGCTACACCTTC. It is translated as CASSWGTGVEGYTF.

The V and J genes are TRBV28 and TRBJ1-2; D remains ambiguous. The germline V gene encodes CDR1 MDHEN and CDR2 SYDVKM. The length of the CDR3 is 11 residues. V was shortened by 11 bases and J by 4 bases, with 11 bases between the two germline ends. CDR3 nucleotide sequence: TGTGCCCTATCGACCGTCTATGGCTACACCTTC. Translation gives CALSTVYGYTF.

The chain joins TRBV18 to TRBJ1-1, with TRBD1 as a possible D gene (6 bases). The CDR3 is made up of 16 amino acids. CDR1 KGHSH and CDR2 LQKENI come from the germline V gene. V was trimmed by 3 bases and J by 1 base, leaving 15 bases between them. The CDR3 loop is CASSPLQTGSNTEAFF. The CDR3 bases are TGTGCCAGCTCACCCCTACAGACAGGATCGAACACTGAAGCTTTCTTT. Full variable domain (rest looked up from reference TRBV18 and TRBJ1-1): NAGVMQNPRHLVRRRGQEARLRCSPMKGHSHVYWYRQLPEEGLKFMVYLQKENIIDESGMPKERFSAEFPKEGPSILRIQQVVRGDSAAYFCASSPLQTGSNTEAFFGQGTRLTVV.

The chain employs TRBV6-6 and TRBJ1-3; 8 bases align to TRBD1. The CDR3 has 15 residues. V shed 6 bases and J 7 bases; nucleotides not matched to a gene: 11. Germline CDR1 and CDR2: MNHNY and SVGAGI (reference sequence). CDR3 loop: CASRATDREVNTIYF. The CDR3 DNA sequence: TGTGCCAGCAGAGCTACGGACAGGGAGGTTAACACCATATATTTT.

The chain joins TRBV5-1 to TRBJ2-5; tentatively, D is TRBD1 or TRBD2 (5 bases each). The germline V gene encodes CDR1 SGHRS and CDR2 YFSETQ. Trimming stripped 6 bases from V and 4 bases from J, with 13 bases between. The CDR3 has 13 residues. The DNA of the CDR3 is TGCGCCAGCACAGTTCTGAGGGGAGAGACCCAGTACTTC. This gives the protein CASTVLRGETQYF.

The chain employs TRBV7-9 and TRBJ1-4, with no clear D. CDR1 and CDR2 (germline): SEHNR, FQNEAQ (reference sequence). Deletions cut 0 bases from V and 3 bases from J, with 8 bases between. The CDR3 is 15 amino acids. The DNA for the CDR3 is TGTGCCAGCAGCTTAGCGCGGGCCTCTAATGAAAAACTGTTTTTT. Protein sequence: CASSLARASNEKLFF.